A single sample is the source of the 6 T cell receptor beta chains below, sequenced in a study of T cell repertoires in cytomegalovirus infection. TCRdb independently ran MiXCR on the reads; one entry per CDR3 protein. The table has just under 300,000 distinct CDR3 sequences, 8% to 10% seen once; the top ten hold approximately 2.3%. The sample comprised PBMCs. The receptors were sampled from a human donor in good health (CMV status not recorded). Some clones in this sample may be carry-over from other donors' samples.

The table lists this clonotype with many counts. The rearrangement joins TRBV6-2 or TRBV6-3 to TRBJ2-2; D unresolved. The CDR3 contains 16 residues. V was trimmed by 6 bases and J by 1 base, leaving 15 bases between them. Per germline, CDR1 MNHEY and CDR2 SVGEGT. This chain's CDR3 is CASRLRLDLNTGELFF. The CDR3 coding sequence is TGTGCCAGCAGATTAAGGCTAGACTTGAACACCGGGGAGCTGTTTTTT.

The gene calls are TRBV18 and TRBJ2-4; 8 bases agree with TRBD1. The CDR3 totals 13 residues. V gave up 3 bases and J gave up 5 bases; unmatched junction bases: 0. Germline values: CDR1 KGHSH, CDR2 LQKENI. In nucleotides, the CDR3 is TGTGCCAGCTCACCGGGACAGGAAAACATTCAGTACTTC. Its translation is CASSPGQENIQYF.

The chain has TRBV12-3 or TRBV12-4 and TRBJ1-6; TRBD1 matches 10 bases. The CDR3 consists of 14 residues. V lost 6 bases to trimming and J lost 9 bases; unmatched junction nucleotides: 5. The CDR3 DNA follows: TGTGCCAGCAGCCTCGGACAGGGGGTTTCACCCCTCCACTTT. The encoded protein is CASSLGQGVSPLHF.

This clonotype was observed a handful of times. V and J are TRBV20-1 and TRBJ2-1; 11 positions match TRBD2. The V segment lost 3 bases and the J segment 12 bases; nucleotides outside the gene matches: 7. CDR3 size: 13 residues. Germline V gives CDR1 DFQATT, CDR2 SNEGSKA (reference sequence). CDR3: CSARAGTSGRQFF. CDR3 in DNA: TGCAGTGCTAGGGCCGGGACTAGCGGTAGGCAGTTCTTC.

In its sample, this clonotype was seen many times. The V gene is TRBV7-2, the J gene TRBJ2-5, with 7 nucleotides matching TRBD1. Per the germline V gene, CDR1 is SGHTA and CDR2 is FQGNSA. Losses at the gene ends were 6 bases for V and 2 bases for J; bases not matched to a gene: 6. This CDR3 is built from 14 residues. The CDR3 reads CASSPDRVQETQYF. CDR3 sequence (DNA): TGTGCCAGCAGTCCTGACAGGGTACAAGAGACCCAGTACTTC.

The rearrangement links TRBV6-2 or TRBV6-3 to TRBJ2-1; 9 nucleotides match TRBD1. CDR1 MNHEY and CDR2 SVGEGT come from the germline V gene. After removal of 10 bases from V and 7 bases from J, the junction contained 11 bases not matched to a gene. This CDR3 has 14 amino acids. The CDR3 reads CANAGTGLVNEQFF. The CDR3 bases are TGTGCCAACGCCGGGACAGGGCTCGTGAATGAGCAGTTCTTC.